This T cell receptor beta chain emerged from a study of graft-versus-host responses after intestinal transplantation. The germline V gene has CDR1 SGHTA and CDR2 FQGNSA. V was trimmed by 1 base and J by 4 bases, leaving 6 bases between them. The CDR3 runs to 13 residues. TCRdb's copy holds only in-frame clones and misses some; the assay was immunoSEQ multiplex PCR. The sample consists of tens of thousands of clones, roughly nine tenths of them appearing once. For this clone: Its antigen remains unidentified.

This material consisted of unstimulated CD8+ T cells sorted from spleen or lymph node cells, taken before intestinal transplant. The sequence was obtained from a human donor who received an intestinal transplant. This chain uses TRBV7-2 with TRBJ2-3, with D possibly matching TRBD2 (6 bases). This chain's CDR3 is CASSLGGADTQYF. The CDR3 DNA follows: TGTGCCAGCAGCTTAGGCGGGGCAGATACGCAGTATTTT.